Presented here are 25 T cell receptor beta chains from one specimen sequenced in a study of molecular identifiers for immune sequencing clone quantification. One entry per CDR3 protein, called by TCRdb with MiXCR from the PCR reads. Among nearly 650,000 distinct CDR3 sequences listed, roughly 23% were seen once. Sequenced: naive CD8+ T cells from blood, with Jurkat cell RNA spiked in. As to subset: FACS-sorted CD8+CD4-CCR7+CD45RA+ naive T cells. Every receptor here comes from a human donor in good health. Some libraries in this study had Jurkat cell RNA spiked in.

Only a few counts were recorded for this clonotype. The V call is TRBV7-9, the J call TRBJ2-1; no firm D call. The germline gives CDR1 SEHNR, CDR2 FQNEAQ (reference sequence). The CDR3 runs 12 residues. Trimming shortened V by 5 bases and J by 5 bases, and 7 bases separated the two germline ends. The CDR3 DNA reads as TGTGCCAGCAGCCCGCTTAACAATGAGCAGTTCTTC. This gives the protein CASSPLNNEQFF.

Ten or more counts support this clonotype. The CDR3 DNA follows: TGCAGTGCTAGAGGGCGGGGGGCCTACGAGCAGTACTTC. Translating it yields CSARGRGAYEQYF. J is TRBJ2-7 and V is TRBV20-1; 8 nucleotides match TRBD2. The CDR3 runs to 13 residues. Trimming took 1 base from V and 2 from J; bases not matched to a gene: 1. Germline CDR1 is DFQATT and CDR2 is SNEGSKA (reference sequence).

On this clonotype: A much larger clone is a single base away; this may be a read error. This chain connects TRBV4-1 to TRBJ1-5, with D possibly matching TRBD1 (6 bases). This CDR3 is 16 amino acids long. Germline V CDR1 and CDR2: MGHRA, YSYEKL. The CDR3 loop reads CASSQVPDRSNQLQHF. The CDR3 DNA sequence: TGCGCCAGCAGCCAAGTCCCGGACAGAAGCAATCAGCTCCAGCATTTT.

A note on this clonotype: This is likely a read error, given that the CDR3 carries no conserved phenylalanine or tryptophan at its end. CDR3 residues: CSVVQRLDPENIQYS. For the CDR3, the DNA is TGCAGCGTTGTCCAGCGTTTGGATCCCGAAAACATTCAGTACTCC. The chain is built from TRBV29-1 and TRBJ2-4; D not certain. V lost 4 bases, J lost 5 bases, and 18 bases lay in between. This CDR3 spans 15 amino acids. Germline values: CDR1 SQVTM, CDR2 ANQGSEA.

This clonotype was seen many times. This chain connects TRBV6-5 to TRBJ2-3, with 11 bases matching TRBD1. The CDR3 has 16 amino acids. J gave up 3 bases and V 2 bases, and 4 bases lay outside the gene matches. CDR1 is MNHEY, CDR2 SVGAGI, per germline. The DNA of the CDR3 is TGTGCCAGCAGTTACCTAGGGACAGGGGGGACAGATACGCAGTATTTT. Translated: CASSYLGTGGTDTQYF.

Only a few counts were recorded for this clonotype. The V call is TRBV7-9, the J call TRBJ2-1, with D unclear. The germline gives CDR1 SEHNR, CDR2 FQNEAQ (reference sequence). V lost 5 bases to trimming and J lost 9 bases, with 23 bases between them. CDR3 length: 16 residues. This CDR3 is CASSPLGVEVSGEQFF. In DNA form, the CDR3 reads TGTGCCAGCAGCCCCCTTGGGGTCGAGGTTTCGGGTGAGCAGTTCTTC. Full variable domain (outside the CDR3, taken from reference TRBV7-9 and TRBJ2-1): DTGVSQNPRHKITKRGQNVTFRCDPISEHNRLYWYRQTLGQGPEFLTYFQNEAQLEKSRLLSDRFSAERPKGSFSTLEIQRTEQGDSAMYLCASSPLGVEVSGEQFFGPGTRLTVL.

This clonotype appeared a single time. One end of the junction does not line up with germline, which may come from a read error. The V call is TRBV11-3, the J call TRBJ2-2; D possibly corresponds to TRBD2 (5 bases). Per germline, CDR1 SGHNT and CDR2 YENEEA. The CDR3 totals 13 residues. CDR3 amino acids: CASSSDYTGELSF. As DNA, the CDR3 is TGTGCCAGCAGCTCCGATTACACCGGGGAGCTGTCTTTT.

This clonotype was recorded at least ten times. The chain links TRBV30 to TRBJ2-7; D ambiguous. Germline loops: CDR1 GTSNPN, CDR2 SVGIG (reference sequence). The CDR3 is made up of 12 amino acids. Trimming took off 2 bases at V and 4 bases at J, with 9 bases between the two ends. The CDR3 nucleotides are TGTGCCTGGAGTATACTGGGGTACGAGCAGTACTTC. It yields the protein CAWSILGYEQYF.

This clonotype occurred a few times. The rearrangement uses TRBV13 and TRBJ2-7; either TRBD1 or TRBD2 may fit D (6 bases each). Germline CDR1 PRHDT, CDR2 FYEKMQ (reference sequence). V was clipped by 3 bases and J by 2 bases, with 14 bases between them. The CDR3 has 15 residues. The CDR3 protein is CASSFTLRGAYEQYF. The DNA of the CDR3 is TGTGCCAGCAGCTTCACTCTTAGGGGGGCCTACGAGCAGTACTTC.

This clonotype was observed a few times. The CDR3 nucleotides are TGTGCCAGTAGTAACAGGGAAACCGGGGAGCTGTTTTTT. Its translation: CASSNRETGELFF. This sequence joins TRBV19 and TRBJ2-2; a weak D match, TRBD1 (6 bases). The CDR3 covers 13 residues. Trimming stripped 4 bases from V and 5 bases from J, with 8 bases between. Germline assignment: CDR1 LNHDA and CDR2 SQIVND (reference sequence).

V gene TRBV9 combines with J gene TRBJ2-7; D remains unclear. Germline V gives CDR1 SGDLS, CDR2 YYNGEE. The germline V and J ends were trimmed by 2 bases and 2 bases, with 14 bases remaining between them. This CDR3 region has 15 residues. The chain's CDR3 is CASSVAPAETYEQYF. The CDR3 coding sequence is TGTGCCAGCAGCGTTGCCCCGGCGGAGACCTACGAGCAGTACTTC.

The chain is built from TRBV7-2 and TRBJ2-7; 7 bases map to TRBD1. The CDR3 spans 15 residues. The trim removed 5 bases at V and 4 bases at J, leaving 11 bases unmatched. The germline V gene has CDR1 SGHTA and CDR2 FQGNSA. CDR3 bases: TGTGCCAGCAGCGGGGGACAGATCCTTGAATACGAGCAGTACTTC. Protein sequence: CASSGGQILEYEQYF. Variable domain in full (rest from reference TRBV7-2 and TRBJ2-7): GAGVSQSPSNKVTEKGKDVELRCDPISGHTALYWYRQSLGQGLEFLIYFQGNSAPDKSGLPSDRFSAERTGGSVSTLTIQRTQQEDSAVYLCASSGGQILEYEQYFGPGTRLTVT.

In its sample, this clonotype was seen once. A much larger clone differs from this one at a single base, so this may be a read error. Since the CDR3 does not end with the conserved phenylalanine or tryptophan, this likely comes from a read error. The rearrangement links TRBV29-1 to TRBJ1-4, with D uncertain. Germline lookup yields CDR1 SQVTM and CDR2 ANQGSEA. The CDR3 covers 14 residues. V was cut by 4 bases and J by 4 bases, with 13 bases left in between. The CDR3 region has the DNA TGCAGCGTTGCTCAGACGGCTTTTAATGAAAAACTGTTTTCT. Residues: CSVAQTAFNEKLFS.

As for this clonotype: Just one base apart from a much larger clone, this may be a read error. This chain joins TRBV7-9 and TRBJ1-1; D is unclear. Germline loops: CDR1 SEHNR, CDR2 FQNEAQ (reference sequence). The CDR3 loop spans 13 amino acids. CDR3 in amino acids: CACSPWMNTEAFF. The CDR3 bases are TGTGCCTGCAGCCCCTGGATGAACACTGAAGCTTTCTTT.

With regard to this clonotype: Being one base from a much bigger clone, this may be a read error. The V gene is TRBV6-5, the J gene TRBJ2-3; 8 bases are shared with TRBD2. This CDR3 has 15 residues. The V gene's germline CDR1 is MNHEY and CDR2 SVGAGI. The CDR3 DNA is TGTGCCTGCAGTCCGGGACTAGGGGGCACAGATACGCAGTATTTT. Translation: CACSPGLGGTDTQYF.

In regard to this clonotype: The CDR3 end shows no conserved phenylalanine or tryptophan, and so a read error is likely. V gene TRBV9 combines with J gene TRBJ1-1, with no clear D. The length of the CDR3 is 13 residues. Deletions cut 3 bases from V and 4 bases from J, with 10 bases between. Germline V gene lookup returns CDR1 SGDLS and CDR2 YYNGEE. This CDR3 is CASSGSVSTEAFS. The CDR3 nucleotides are TGTGCCAGCAGCGGGAGTGTTAGCACTGAAGCTTTCTCT.

Details on this clonotype: A read error may be the cause here, since a much bigger clone is one base away. Here the CDR3 DNA reads TGTGCCAGCAGGCCACTAGCGGGAGTTTCTAATACGCAGTATTTT. It specifies CASRPLAGVSNTQYF. The chain carries TRBV6-2 or TRBV6-3 and TRBJ2-3, with TRBD2 matching 11 bases. Germline trimming cut 6 bases from V and 7 bases from J; bases unmatched to any gene: 9. Germline V gene data show CDR1 as MNHEY and CDR2 as SVGEGT. CDR3 size: 15 residues.

This clonotype was seen repeatedly, ten times or more. The chain combines TRBV27 with TRBJ2-7; unclear D gene. The V and J ends lost 6 bases and 2 bases respectively, with 20 bases between them. The CDR3 loop spans 16 amino acids. From germline, CDR1 is MNHEY and CDR2 SMNVEV (reference sequence). CDR3 in amino acids: CASSPIQVEGTYEQYF. The CDR3 bases are TGTGCCAGCAGCCCGATCCAGGTTGAAGGAACCTACGAGCAGTACTTC.

The gene calls are TRBV4-1 and TRBJ2-7; D assignment may be TRBD1 or TRBD2 (5 bases each). V was shortened by 0 bases and J by 0 bases, with 15 bases between the two germline ends. This CDR3 contains 17 residues. Germline V gene lookup returns CDR1 MGHRA and CDR2 YSYEKL. CDR3 DNA: TGCGCCAGCAGCCAAGAGGGACCGGGAACCGACTCCTACGAGCAGTACTTC. Its translation: CASSQEGPGTDSYEQYF.

This clonotype was seen ten or more times. The gene calls are TRBV5-1 and TRBJ2-7; 9 bases align to TRBD2. V trimming: 2 bases; J trimming: 4 bases; junction bases outside the gene matches: 4. The germline CDR1 and CDR2 sequences are SGHRS and YFSETQ. The CDR3 contains 14 residues. The CDR3 loop reads CASSLTSGWYEQYF. CDR3 nucleotides: TGCGCCAGCAGCTTAACTAGCGGGTGGTACGAGCAGTACTTC.

This clonotype has more than one count but fewer than ten. The chain joins TRBV4-1 to TRBJ2-3; 12 nucleotides align to TRBD2. V trimming: 5 bases; J trimming: 4 bases; junction bases outside the gene matches: 7. From germline, CDR1 is MGHRA and CDR2 YSYEKL. The CDR3 consists of 16 residues. CDR3 coding DNA: TGCGCCAGCAGCTACTGGACTAGCGGGGTCGCAGATACGCAGTATTTT. This encodes CASSYWTSGVADTQYF.

This clonotype was counted a few times. The V gene is TRBV9, the J gene TRBJ2-5; D may match TRBD1 or TRBD2 (5 bases each). Germline CDR1 and CDR2: SGDLS and YYNGEE. V dropped 1 base and J dropped 4 bases, with 14 bases sitting between them. The CDR3 is 15 residues long. CDR3 region: CASSVYSGGLETQYF. CDR3 bases: TGTGCCAGCAGCGTATACAGTGGGGGTCTAGAGACCCAGTACTTC.

The CDR3 DNA reads TGCGCCAGCAGCTACACCTTGAACACCGGGGAGCTGTTTTTT. This sequence encodes CASSYTLNTGELFF. The chain employs TRBV5-1 and TRBJ2-2; D is ambiguous. From germline, CDR1 is SGHRS and CDR2 YFSETQ. The CDR3 length is 14 residues. V lost 3 bases and J lost 1, with 7 bases in between.

This clonotype was observed a few times. This rearrangement joins TRBV29-1 to TRBJ2-1, with D perhaps given as TRBD1 or TRBD2 (5 bases each). Trimming shortened V by 2 bases and J by 5 bases, and 10 bases separated the two germline ends. CDR3 size: 13 residues. Germline CDR1 SQVTM, CDR2 ANQGSEA. Here the CDR3 reads CSVESGTNNEQFF. The CDR3 coding sequence is TGCAGCGTTGAATCGGGGACCAACAATGAGCAGTTCTTC.

A remark on this clonotype: A read error is possible here, since a much larger clone lies one base away. The chain uses TRBV6-1 and TRBJ2-7; perhaps TRBD1 as D (6 bases). Germline V gives CDR1 MNHNS, CDR2 SASEGT. The CDR3 length is 15 residues. Trimming removed 11 bases from V and 3 bases from J, with 23 bases in between. This chain's CDR3 is CAGTGIQGIDYEQYF. The CDR3 nucleotides read TGTGCCGGCACCGGAATACAGGGAATAGACTACGAGCAGTACTTC.